This passage covers 12 T cell receptor beta chains from one sample sequenced in a study of CD8 T cells in Susac syndrome. The RNA input was roughly 0.5 to 1 ug, and it was reverse transcribed with random hexamers. A single record per CDR3 protein comes from TCRdb applying MiXCR to the immunoSEQ multiplex PCR reads. Of roughly 100,000 distinct CDR3 sequences in the sample, 95% to 97% were seen once. The sequenced material came from CD8+ T cells from PBMCs. The receptor source for this set is a human donor with Susac syndrome.

The chain is built from TRBV30 and TRBJ1-1; D is undetermined. This CDR3 is built from 13 residues. Germline CDR1 is GTSNPN and CDR2 is SVGIG (reference sequence). The V gene lost 1 base and the J gene lost 7 bases, with 13 bases spanning the gap. Here the CDR3 reads CAWSEPLVGEAFF. The CDR3 nucleotides read TGTGCCTGGAGTGAGCCCTTAGTGGGTGAAGCTTTCTTT.

J is TRBJ1-5 and V is TRBV19; TRBD1 is a possible D gene (5 bases). Germline V gives CDR1 LNHDA, CDR2 SQIVND (reference sequence). The germline V and J ends were trimmed by 6 bases and 7 bases, with 13 bases remaining between them. The CDR3 totals 13 residues. The CDR3 region has the DNA TGTGCCAGTAGATGGGGCTCGGAACAGCCCCAGCATTTT. Protein: CASRWGSEQPQHF.

The chain combines TRBV2 with TRBJ2-1; TRBD2 agrees at 7 bases. CDR1 and CDR2 (germline): SNHLY, FYNNEI. CDR3 length: 14 amino acids. The CDR3 sequence: CASLGLAEYNEQFF. The CDR3 bases are TGTGCTTCCTTGGGGCTAGCGGAGTACAATGAGCAGTTCTTC.

This clonotype was seen once. This chain connects TRBV30 to TRBJ1-2; TRBD1 matches 10 bases. CDR1 and CDR2 from the germline V gene are GTSNPN and SVGIG (reference sequence). After removal of 0 bases from V and 2 bases from J, the junction contained 9 bases not matched to a gene. The CDR3 has 17 amino acids. The DNA of the CDR3 is TGTGCCTGGAGTGTACCGGGTGGGGGACAGGGGAACTATGGCTACACCTTC. It yields the protein CAWSVPGGGQGNYGYTF. Drawing the rest from reference TRBV30 and TRBJ1-2, the complete variable domain is SQTIHQWPATLVQPVGSPLSLECTVEGTSNPNLYWYRQAAGRGLQLLFYSVGIGQISSEVPQNLSASRPQDRQFILSSKKLLLSDSGFYLCAWSVPGGGQGNYGYTFGSGTRLTVV.

This chain links TRBV28 with TRBJ1-5; no definite D call. Germline CDR1 and CDR2: MDHEN and SYDVKM. The V gene lost 6 bases and the J gene lost 0 bases, with 6 bases spanning the gap. The CDR3 contains 13 residues. The DNA of the CDR3 is TGTGCCAGCAGCGGGTATAGCAATCAGCCCCAGCATTTT. It encodes CASSGYSNQPQHF.

The chain couples TRBV25-1 to TRBJ2-1; D not certain. The CDR3 consists of 12 residues. The V end lost 5 bases, the J end lost 3 bases, and 5 bases lay between the germline ends. CDR1 and CDR2 (germline): MGHDK, SYGVNS. CDR3 DNA: TGTGCCAGCAGTCCCCTCTACAATGAGCAGTTCTTC. This translates into CASSPLYNEQFF.

The rearrangement uses TRBV20-1 and TRBJ2-5; the match to TRBD2 covers 8 bases. The CDR3 has 14 residues. Germline V gives CDR1 DFQATT, CDR2 SNEGSKA (reference sequence). Trimming removed 2 bases from V and 4 bases from J; junction bases left unmatched: 6. Here the CDR3 DNA reads TGCAGTGCTAGATCGCCCAGCGGGGGAGAGACCCAGTACTTC. This translates into CSARSPSGGETQYF.

The J gene is TRBJ1-6, the V gene TRBV14; D is unresolved. The germline V and J ends were trimmed by 4 bases and 8 bases, with 15 bases remaining between them. The CDR3 contains 15 residues. Per the germline V gene, CDR1 is SGHDN and CDR2 is FVKESK. The CDR3 sequence: CASSPDRERYSPLHF. The CDR3 nucleotides read TGTGCCAGCAGCCCGGACCGAGAAAGATATTCACCCCTCCACTTT. The whole variable domain, filled in from reference TRBV14 and TRBJ1-6, reads EAGVTQFPSHSVIEKGQTVTLRCDPISGHDNLYWYRRVMGKEIKFLLHFVKESKQDESGMPNNRFLAERTGGTYSTLKVQPAELEDSGVYFCASSPDRERYSPLHFGNGTRLTVT.

There are a few counts of this clonotype. This chain uses TRBV6-5 with TRBJ1-2; D is unclear. The CDR3 has 13 residues. Germline V gene sequence: CDR1 MNHEY, CDR2 SVGAGI. Trimming pared 3 bases from V and 3 bases from J, leaving 8 bases between. The CDR3 sequence: CASSYSPDYGYTF. The CDR3 DNA is TGTGCCAGCAGTTATTCACCAGACTATGGCTACACCTTC.

The rearrangement uses TRBV24-1 and TRBJ2-5, with a tentative D call TRBD1 (6 bases). V was pared by 3 bases and J by 5 bases, with 18 bases between. Germline loops: CDR1 KGHDR, CDR2 SFDVKD. This CDR3 spans 16 amino acids. This CDR3 is CATSDVAQGTGETQYF. CDR3 nucleotide sequence: TGTGCCACCAGTGATGTTGCCCAGGGGACGGGGGAGACCCAGTACTTC.

This clonotype was counted once. This rearrangement joins TRBV4-2 to TRBJ1-5; D not resolved. CDR3 length equals 14 residues. Trimming removed 0 bases from V and 7 bases from J, with 10 bases in between. Germline CDR1 and CDR2: LGHNA and YNFKEQ. This chain's CDR3 is CASSQDLGVQPQHF. CDR3 bases: TGTGCCAGCAGCCAAGATCTTGGGGTGCAGCCCCAGCATTTT.

J is TRBJ2-7 and V is TRBV6-2 or TRBV6-3; D uncertain. Germline loops: CDR1 MNHEY, CDR2 SVGEGT. The CDR3 loop spans 13 amino acids. Trimming left V 2 bases short and J 6 bases short, with 11 bases between. CDR3: CASSYRANSEQYF. The CDR3 coding sequence is TGTGCCAGCAGTTACAGGGCGAACTCCGAGCAGTACTTC.